What follows describes a single TCR beta chain. What it binds is not known. The data belong to a study of T cell responses to AZD1222 COVID-19 vaccine. Findings of the study overall: Donors skewed white British and female; clonal diversity was possibly underestimated. Epitopes outside B.1.351 and B.1.1.7 mutated regions reportedly drew nearly half of spike TCRs.

Trimming removed 5 bases at V and 5 bases at J, with 9 bases between. Germline V gene lookup returns CDR1 MDHEN and CDR2 SYDVKM. The CDR3 loop spans 12 amino acids. TCRdb's copy holds only in-frame clones and misses some; the assay was immunoSEQ multiplex PCR. The sample records approximately 130,000 clones, roughly nine tenths being singletons. The chain joins TRBV28 to TRBJ1-2, with no clear D. The clonotype originates from an adult who received the AZD1222 COVID-19 vaccine. The source material was peripheral blood, sampled 28 days after the second AZD1222 dose. Written as DNA, the CDR3 is TGTGCCAGCAGTGGCGGACCTTATGGCTACACCTTC. This codes for CASSGGPYGYTF.